This T cell receptor beta chain was sequenced during a study of neurological immune-mediated disorders. Study results and caveats: Phylogenetic grouping assigned the repertoires of 18 of 34 multiple sclerosis patients to a single cluster of related CDR3 sequences. This cluster may be a repertoire-level signature.

Many counts were recorded for this clonotype. Its antigen is currently unknown. PBMCs stored at -80 C, numbering 2 million, were the origin of the unsorted libraries. TCRdb fed the 5' RACE reads into MiXCR, producing one record per CDR3 protein. Of more than 20,000 distinct CDR3 sequences in the sample, 2% to 2.5% are singletons; the top ten hold roughly 2.5%. Trimming removed 2 bases from V and 2 bases from J, with 1 base in between. The CDR3 loop spans 12 amino acids. Germline V lookup: CDR1 SGDLS, CDR2 YYNGEE. Input material: PBMCs. V gene TRBV9 combines with J gene TRBJ2-2, with D unresolved. The receptor was derived from a woman aged 45-65 years with multiple sclerosis. DNA of the CDR3: TGTGCCAGCAGCGTTAACACCGGGGAGCTGTTTTTT. It is translated as CASSVNTGELFF.